The entry below describes one TCR beta chain. Which antigen it targets is not known. The input lacks base qualities; no much larger clone sits a single base away. The germline ends are 13 bases apart after V is trimmed by 0 bases and J by 5 bases. The CDR3 sequence holds 15 residues, the cysteine and phenylalanine included. Solely the CDR3 DNA is kept, with 45 bases framed from the first base. The germline V gene specifies SGHNT as CDR1 and YENEEA as CDR2. The data belong to a study of control samples from healthy donors and cancer patients (dated by TCRdb to 2018 to 2021). Library creation used the immunoSEQ multiplex PCR assay. This immuneACCESS table, as held by TCRdb, lists in-frame sequences with V and J called but not all clones. Of the missing ones, under half trace to an unresolved V gene in checked studies; the others have no known cause. The sample table holds under 70,000 clones, of which roughly 88% were seen once. The ten biggest clones cover roughly 3.8% of the sample.

The receptor was isolated from a man aged 45-65 years in good health. The sequencing input was blood. The chain was built from TRBV11-3 and TRBJ2-5; tentative D gene TRBD2, with 5 bases matching. The encoded CDR3 is CASSLDSLAGETQYF. The nucleotides read TGTGCCAGCAGCTTAGATAGCCTAGCCGGGGAGACCCAGTACTTC.